A selection of T cell receptor beta chains follows, all from one sample in a study of blood T cells in healthy people across ages. A single record per CDR3 protein comes from TCRdb applying MiXCR to the 5' RACE reads. The sample comprises 1,500,000 or so distinct CDR3 sequences, approximately 43% of which are singletons, and approximately 4% rests with the top ten. Sequencing was done on a sample of blood. All receptors come from a woman aged 18-30 years in good health. The CDR3 runs from the conserved cysteine through the conserved F or W. Fields, in order: clone size, J gene, D gene, V gene, CDR3 length, CDR3 DNA, CDR3 protein. The D gene is left open where the match is weak. Clone size is shown for a subset of rows, as once, few, many or a class of expanded clone.

abundance: few
j_gene: TRBJ2-7
d_gene: NA
v_gene: TRBV20-1
len: 14
CDR3nt: TGCAGTGCTAGTCGTGCCCCAACCTACAATGAGCAGTACTTC
CDR3aa: CSASRAPTYNEQYF

abundance: NA
j_gene: TRBJ1-5
d_gene: TRBD1
v_gene: TRBV4-1
len: 16
CDR3nt: TGCGCCAGCAGCCAACCGACAGGGCGCGGCAATCAGCCCCAGCATTTT
CDR3aa: CASSQPTGRGNQPQHF

abundance: few
j_gene: TRBJ2-7
d_gene: TRBD1
v_gene: TRBV4-3
len: 15
CDR3nt: TGCGCCAGCAGCCAAGATATGGGACAGGTCTACGGGCAGTACTTC
CDR3aa: CASSQDMGQVYGQYF

abundance: NA
j_gene: TRBJ2-1
d_gene: NA
v_gene: TRBV11-2
len: 14
CDR3nt: TGTGCCAACAGCTTAGATACCTATACAAATGAGCAGTTCTTC
CDR3aa: CANSLDTYTNEQFF

abundance: NA
j_gene: TRBJ2-1
d_gene: TRBD2
v_gene: TRBV7-8
len: 15
CDR3nt: TGTGCCAGCAGCAGTTCACGGGTAGCGGGCTCTGAGCAGTTCTTC
CDR3aa: CASSSSRVAGSEQFF

abundance: NA
j_gene: TRBJ1-4
d_gene: NA
v_gene: TRBV30
len: 12
CDR3nt: TGTGCCTGGTCCCGCGCTAATGAAAAACTGTTTTTT
CDR3aa: CAWSRANEKLFF

abundance: few
j_gene: TRBJ1-6
d_gene: TRBD1
v_gene: TRBV6-6
len: 14
CDR3nt: TGTGCCAGCAGGCGGACAGGGGAAAATTCACCCCTCCACTTT
CDR3aa: CASRRTGENSPLHF

abundance: few
j_gene: TRBJ2-3
d_gene: TRBD1
v_gene: TRBV29-1
len: 14
CDR3nt: TGCAGCGTCCACAGGGGAGTGGAATCCGATACGCAGTATTTT
CDR3aa: CSVHRGVESDTQYF

abundance: NA
j_gene: TRBJ2-7
d_gene: NA
v_gene: TRBV20-1
len: 14
CDR3nt: TGCAGTGCAACCGGAGACCCCGGAGACTACGAGCAGTACTTC
CDR3aa: CSATGDPGDYEQYF

abundance: few
j_gene: TRBJ2-7
d_gene: NA
v_gene: TRBV9
len: 14
CDR3nt: TGTGCCAGCAGCGATCGACAGATTCCCTACGAGCAGTACTTC
CDR3aa: CASSDRQIPYEQYF

abundance: NA
j_gene: TRBJ2-4
d_gene: NA
v_gene: TRBV27
len: 15
CDR3nt: TGTGCCAGCAGTTTTTCCGGGTCTCAGTGGGACATTCAGTACTTC
CDR3aa: CASSFSGSQWDIQYF

abundance: NA
j_gene: TRBJ2-3
d_gene: NA
v_gene: TRBV7-2
len: 13
CDR3nt: TGTGCCAGCAGCCGCGGGGTCCCAGATACGCAGTATTTT
CDR3aa: CASSRGVPDTQYF

abundance: NA
j_gene: TRBJ2-1
d_gene: NA
v_gene: TRBV20-1
len: 17
CDR3nt: TGCAGTGCTAGAGGGTCCTCAGGCGGGAACTCCTACAATGAGCAGTTCTTC
CDR3aa: CSARGSSGGNSYNEQFF

abundance: NA
j_gene: TRBJ2-3
d_gene: TRBD2
v_gene: TRBV28
len: 15
CDR3nt: TGTGCCAGCAGTGTACTAGCGGGGTACACAGATACGCAGTATTTT
CDR3aa: CASSVLAGYTDTQYF

abundance: few
j_gene: TRBJ1-1
d_gene: NA
v_gene: TRBV4-3
len: 15
CDR3nt: TGCGCCAGCAGCCCCTTACAGGAACAATACACTGAAGCTTTCTTT
CDR3aa: CASSPLQEQYTEAFF

abundance: few
j_gene: TRBJ2-7
d_gene: TRBD1
v_gene: TRBV7-9
len: 14
CDR3nt: TGTGCCAGCAGCCCGGACAGGGGTTTCTACGAGCAGTACTTC
CDR3aa: CASSPDRGFYEQYF

abundance: few
j_gene: TRBJ2-1
d_gene: TRBD2
v_gene: TRBV5-1
len: 15
CDR3nt: TGCGCCAGCAGGGGTACCGGGACTAGCCTTAATGAGCAGTTCTTC
CDR3aa: CASRGTGTSLNEQFF

abundance: NA
j_gene: TRBJ2-7
d_gene: TRBD2
v_gene: TRBV20-1
len: 13
CDR3nt: TGCAGTGCTAGAGAGACTAGCACCTACGAGCAGTACTTC
CDR3aa: CSARETSTYEQYF

abundance: NA
j_gene: TRBJ1-1
d_gene: NA
v_gene: TRBV4-3
len: 16
CDR3nt: TGCGCCAGCAGCCAAGACTCTGCCGGATGGAACACTGAAGCTTTCTTT
CDR3aa: CASSQDSAGWNTEAFF

abundance: NA
j_gene: TRBJ1-6
d_gene: NA
v_gene: TRBV7-2
len: 14
CDR3nt: TGTGCCAGCAGTGAGGGGTGGGGTAATTCACCCCTCCACTTT
CDR3aa: CASSEGWGNSPLHF

abundance: few
j_gene: TRBJ2-4
d_gene: NA
v_gene: TRBV7-9
len: 11
CDR3nt: TGTGCCAGCAGCAGGCGGTTTATCCGGTACTTC
CDR3aa: CASSRRFIRYF

abundance: few
j_gene: TRBJ1-4
d_gene: TRBD1
v_gene: TRBV7-2
len: 15
CDR3nt: TGTGCCAGCAGCTCCCTGGACAGGATTTCGAAAAAACTGTTTTTT
CDR3aa: CASSSLDRISKKLFF

abundance: NA
j_gene: TRBJ2-1
d_gene: TRBD1
v_gene: TRBV11-2
len: 15
CDR3nt: TGTGCCAGCAGCTTAGTTACAGGACAGGGCAATGAGCAGTTCTTC
CDR3aa: CASSLVTGQGNEQFF

abundance: few
j_gene: TRBJ2-1
d_gene: NA
v_gene: TRBV28
len: 17
CDR3nt: TGTGCCAGCAGTTCCCCTACCGGTGCCGTCTCCTACAATGAGCAGTTCTTC
CDR3aa: CASSSPTGAVSYNEQFF

abundance: NA
j_gene: TRBJ2-1
d_gene: NA
v_gene: TRBV14
len: 16
CDR3nt: TGTGCCAGCAGCCACCTTCGGCGGATCTCCTACAATGAGCAGTTCTTC
CDR3aa: CASSHLRRISYNEQFF

abundance: NA
j_gene: TRBJ2-3
d_gene: NA
v_gene: TRBV20-1
len: 14
CDR3nt: TGCAGTGCTAGAGATCGGGGACCGCTCCCCCGGCAGTATTTT
CDR3aa: CSARDRGPLPRQYF

abundance: NA
j_gene: TRBJ2-7
d_gene: NA
v_gene: TRBV5-1
len: 16
CDR3nt: TGCGCCAGCAGCCCCGCGCCCGGTGAACCCCCCTACGAGCAGTACTTC
CDR3aa: CASSPAPGEPPYEQYF

abundance: NA
j_gene: TRBJ2-5
d_gene: TRBD1
v_gene: TRBV28
len: 14
CDR3nt: TGTGCCAGCAGTATGACAGGGTGGAGAGAGACCCAGTACTTC
CDR3aa: CASSMTGWRETQYF

abundance: NA
j_gene: TRBJ2-7
d_gene: NA
v_gene: TRBV5-1
len: 13
CDR3nt: TGCGCCAGCATCTTGGGGACGGGCCACGAGCAGTACTTC
CDR3aa: CASILGTGHEQYF

abundance: few
j_gene: TRBJ1-1
d_gene: NA
v_gene: TRBV14
len: 15
CDR3nt: TGTGCCAGCAGCCACTTAGACAGGTCGTCCACTGAAGCTTTCTTT
CDR3aa: CASSHLDRSSTEAFF

abundance: once
j_gene: TRBJ1-6
d_gene: NA
v_gene: TRBV7-2
len: 15
CDR3nt: TGTGCCAGCAGCTTCCAAGGACAGACTAATTCACCCCTCCACTTT
CDR3aa: CASSFQGQTNSPLHF

abundance: few
j_gene: TRBJ2-3
d_gene: TRBD2
v_gene: TRBV14
len: 16
CDR3nt: TGTGCCAGCAGCCGGGGACTAGCGGGAGTAGAATATACGCAGTATTTT
CDR3aa: CASSRGLAGVEYTQYF

abundance: few
j_gene: TRBJ2-1
d_gene: TRBD2
v_gene: TRBV20-1
len: 12
CDR3nt: TGCAGTGGGTCGGGGGGGGTCAATGAGCAGTTCTTC
CDR3aa: CSGSGGVNEQFF

abundance: NA
j_gene: TRBJ1-2
d_gene: NA
v_gene: TRBV2
len: 14
CDR3nt: TGTGCCAGCACCATCCCCGGACAGACTTATGGCTACACCTTC
CDR3aa: CASTIPGQTYGYTF

abundance: NA
j_gene: TRBJ2-7
d_gene: NA
v_gene: TRBV5-1
len: 13
CDR3nt: TGCGCCAGCCGGTTTACCGGATCCTACGAGCAGTACTTC
CDR3aa: CASRFTGSYEQYF

abundance: NA
j_gene: TRBJ1-1
d_gene: TRBD1
v_gene: TRBV20-1
len: 13
CDR3nt: TGCAGTGCCAATAGACAGGGCGGCACTGAAGCTTACTTT
CDR3aa: CSANRQGGTEAYF

abundance: NA
j_gene: TRBJ2-7
d_gene: NA
v_gene: TRBV20-1
len: 14
CDR3nt: TGCAGTGCCCTTACCGGACAGAGCTCCTACGAGCAGTACTTC
CDR3aa: CSALTGQSSYEQYF

abundance: NA
j_gene: TRBJ2-1
d_gene: NA
v_gene: TRBV12-3/TRBV12-4
len: 15
CDR3nt: TGTGCCAGCTTCGCCCGGACACAACCCAAAAATGAGCAGTTCTTC
CDR3aa: CASFARTQPKNEQFF

abundance: many
j_gene: TRBJ2-7
d_gene: TRBD2
v_gene: TRBV20-1
len: 14
CDR3nt: TGCAGTGCTAGGACTAGCGGGAGGTCCTACGAGCAGTACTTC
CDR3aa: CSARTSGRSYEQYF

abundance: NA
j_gene: TRBJ1-1
d_gene: NA
v_gene: TRBV4-3
len: 14
CDR3nt: TGCGCCAGCAGCCAAGACACGGTCGGGACTGAAGCTTTCTTT
CDR3aa: CASSQDTVGTEAFF

abundance: NA
j_gene: TRBJ2-1
d_gene: NA
v_gene: TRBV5-1
len: 13
CDR3nt: TGCGCCAGCAGCGTGGTGGAGGGCCAGGAGCAGTTCTTC
CDR3aa: CASSVVEGQEQFF

abundance: NA
j_gene: TRBJ2-7
d_gene: TRBD1
v_gene: TRBV20-1
len: 15
CDR3nt: TGCAGTGCTAGGCCGCCGGACAGGGGGCACTACGAGCAGTACTTC
CDR3aa: CSARPPDRGHYEQYF

abundance: once
j_gene: TRBJ2-7
d_gene: NA
v_gene: TRBV20-1
len: 11
CDR3nt: TGCAGTGCTATCGACCTCTACGAGCATTACTTC
CDR3aa: CSAIDLYEHYF

abundance: NA
j_gene: TRBJ2-3
d_gene: NA
v_gene: TRBV4-3
len: 16
CDR3nt: TGCGCCAGCAGCCAAGGAGGGATGCTTTTCACAGATACGCAGTATTTT
CDR3aa: CASSQGGMLFTDTQYF

abundance: NA
j_gene: TRBJ2-1
d_gene: TRBD2
v_gene: TRBV6-4
len: 16
CDR3nt: TGTGCCAGCAGTGCCTCGGTAAGCGGGAGTTACAATGGGCAGTTCTTC
CDR3aa: CASSASVSGSYNGQFF

abundance: NA
j_gene: TRBJ2-7
d_gene: TRBD1
v_gene: TRBV27
len: 14
CDR3nt: TGTGCCAGCAGTTGGGCCGGACAGGCGAGCGAGCAGTACTTC
CDR3aa: CASSWAGQASEQYF